The 25 T cell receptor beta chains in this list originate from one sample, sequenced in a study of brain T cells in children with intractable seizures. Using immunoSEQ multiplex PCR, the repertoire was profiled, and TCRdb retains in-frame clones only, with some absent. Of tens of thousands of clones in the sample, more than 85% were seen once. Sequencing used peripheral blood, obtained at surgery. These receptor sequences come from a boy younger than two with tuberous sclerosis and intractable seizures.

The J gene is TRBJ2-3, the V gene TRBV25-1, with D possibly being TRBD2 (6 bases). This CDR3 region has 13 residues. CDR1 MGHDK and CDR2 SYGVNS come from the germline V gene. V lost 7 bases, J lost 2 bases, and 10 bases lay in between. The CDR3 nucleotides are TGTGCCAGCACACGGACTAACACAGATACGCAGTATTTT. This gives the protein CASTRTNTDTQYF. The full variable domain, with the rest looked up from reference TRBV25-1 and TRBJ2-3, is EADIYQTPRYLVIGTGKKITLECSQTMGHDKMYWYQQDPGMELHLIHYSYGVNSTEKGDLSSESTVSRIRTEHFPLTLESARPSHTSQYLCASTRTNTDTQYFGPGTRLTVL.

The V call is TRBV19, the J call TRBJ2-2, with D perhaps assigned TRBD1 or TRBD2 (5 bases each). Looked up from germline, CDR1 is LNHDA and CDR2 is SQIVND (reference sequence). V lost 8 bases to trimming and J lost 1 base, with 17 bases between them. The CDR3 runs 16 residues. The CDR3 DNA reads TGTGCCAGTGAAACAGGACGAGGGAAGAACACCGGGGAGCTGTTTTTT. Translating gives CASETGRGKNTGELFF.

The V gene is TRBV30, the J gene TRBJ1-5; possible D gene TRBD1, 5 bases. Germline CDR1 and CDR2: GTSNPN and SVGIG (reference sequence). This CDR3 region has 15 residues. With 0 bases removed from V and 0 bases from J, the gap between germline ends came to 9 bases. The DNA of the CDR3 is TGTGCCTGGAGTGTACGGGGGGATAGCAATCAGCCCCAGCATTTT. Its protein product is CAWSVRGDSNQPQHF. Filled out from reference TRBV30 and TRBJ1-5, the complete variable domain reads SQTIHQWPATLVQPVGSPLSLECTVEGTSNPNLYWYRQAAGRGLQLLFYSVGIGQISSEVPQNLSASRPQDRQFILSSKKLLLSDSGFYLCAWSVRGDSNQPQHFGDGTRLSIL.

The chain joins TRBV19 to TRBJ2-6; D could derive from TRBD1 or TRBD2 (5 bases each). Trimming took off 4 bases at V and 2 bases at J, with 27 bases between the two ends. The germline V gene has CDR1 LNHDA and CDR2 SQIVND (reference sequence). CDR3 length: 21 residues. The CDR3 reads CASSTERDRTYSEAGANVLTF. In nucleotides, the CDR3 is TGTGCCAGTAGTACCGAACGGGACCGGACTTACAGTGAAGCTGGGGCCAACGTCCTGACTTTC.

This clone was seen a few times. This chain uses TRBV3-1 (or the pseudogene TRBV3-2) with TRBJ2-5; no reliable D call. CDR1 is LGHDT and CDR2 is YNNKEL in the germline V gene (reference sequence). This CDR3 spans 12 amino acids. V was pared by 4 bases and J by 5 bases, with 8 bases between. In nucleotides, the CDR3 is TGTGCCAGCAGCCCCTTTGGGGAGACCCAGTACTTC. Amino acids: CASSPFGETQYF.

The V call is TRBV19, the J call TRBJ1-6; 7 nucleotides match TRBD1. The junction had 0 bases not matched to a gene; V was cut back by 1 base and J by 9 bases. The CDR3 spans 13 residues. The V gene's germline CDR1 is LNHDA and CDR2 SQIVND (reference sequence). Here the CDR3 reads CASSIGQGSPLHF. DNA of the CDR3: TGTGCCAGTAGTATAGGACAGGGTTCACCCCTCCACTTT.

The J gene is TRBJ2-5, the V gene TRBV10-3; D is possibly TRBD2 (6 bases). The V end was cut by 2 bases, the J end by 3 bases, with 13 bases between. This CDR3 region has 15 residues. Germline CDR1 and CDR2: ENHRY and SYGVKD. The CDR3 is CAISEEGGIKETQYF. The CDR3 DNA sequence: TGTGCCATCAGTGAGGAGGGCGGGATAAAAGAGACCCAGTACTTC.

The chain joins TRBV7-9 to TRBJ1-1; D may be TRBD1 (5 bases). Germline CDR1 and CDR2: SEHNR and FQNEAQ (reference sequence). This CDR3 comprises 14 residues. Trimming pared 1 base from V and 5 bases from J, leaving 11 bases between. CDR3 sequence: CASSLGWGKTEAFF. In DNA, the CDR3 is TGTGCCAGCAGCTTAGGTTGGGGGAAGACTGAAGCTTTCTTT.

This clone has just one count. V is TRBV3-1 (or the pseudogene TRBV3-2) and J is TRBJ1-4, with D maybe TRBD1 (5 bases). The CDR3 is 15 amino acids. Between the trimmed V and J ends, which lost 4 bases and 5 bases, there was a span of 14 bases. The V gene's germline CDR1 is LGHDT and CDR2 YNNKEL (reference sequence). CDR3 sequence (DNA): TGTGCCAGCAGCCCCCTGGCGGGACTGAATGAAAAACTGTTTTTT. It codes for CASSPLAGLNEKLFF.

This clone was observed a single time. The chain combines TRBV6-6 with TRBJ1-3, with no clear D. Looked up from germline, CDR1 is MNHNY and CDR2 is SVGAGI (reference sequence). V was pared by 2 bases and J by 0 bases, with 11 bases between. This CDR3 is 16 amino acids long. CDR3 bases: TGTGCCAGCAGTTACGCAAAGCGTGGCTCTGGAAACACCATATATTTT. This encodes CASSYAKRGSGNTIYF.

CDR3 sequence reads: CASSEVTEAFF. In DNA, the CDR3 is TGTGCCAGCAGTGAAGTAACTGAAGCTTTCTTT. The genes are TRBV2 and TRBJ1-1; no firm D call. V was clipped by 1 base and J by 5 bases, with 2 bases between them. The V gene's germline CDR1 is SNHLY and CDR2 FYNNEI. The CDR3 totals 11 residues. The full variable domain, with the rest looked up from reference TRBV2 and TRBJ1-1, is EPEVTQTPSHQVTQMGQEVILRCVPISNHLYFYWYRQILGQKVEFLVSFYNNEISEKSEIFDDQFSVERPDGSNFTLKIRSTKLEDSAMYFCASSEVTEAFFGQGTRLTVV.

This sequence joins TRBV7-9 and TRBJ2-5; the D gene could be TRBD1 or TRBD2 (5 bases each). Germline V CDR1 and CDR2: SEHNR, FQNEAQ (reference sequence). V lost 5 bases and J lost 5, with 18 bases in between. The CDR3 loop spans 15 amino acids. Here the CDR3 reads CASSPPGQGWETQYF. CDR3 in DNA: TGTGCCAGCAGCCCCCCGGGGCAGGGTTGGGAGACCCAGTACTTC. Full variable domain (remainder filled in from reference TRBV7-9 and TRBJ2-5): DTGVSQNPRHKITKRGQNVTFRCDPISEHNRLYWYRQTLGQGPEFLTYFQNEAQLEKSRLLSDRFSAERPKGSFSTLEIQRTEQGDSAMYLCASSPPGQGWETQYFGPGTRLLVL.

This chain connects TRBV29-1 to TRBJ2-2; the D gene is possibly TRBD2 (5 bases). Germline V gives CDR1 SQVTM, CDR2 ANQGSEA. V dropped 3 bases and J dropped 5 bases, with 10 bases sitting between them. This CDR3 comprises 13 residues. Here the CDR3 reads CSVDLARTGELFF. CDR3 bases: TGCAGCGTTGATCTAGCCCGGACCGGGGAGCTGTTTTTT.

The V and J genes are TRBV10-3 and TRBJ1-1; 8 nucleotides align to TRBD1. CDR3 length: 14 amino acids. J was trimmed by 4 bases and V by 4 bases; bases with no gene match: 5. From germline, CDR1 is ENHRY and CDR2 SYGVKD. The DNA for the CDR3 is TGTGCCATCAGTGGCGGACAGGGTGGCACTGAAGCTTTCTTT. It translates to CAISGGQGGTEAFF.

Remarks on this clone: A read error may account for a junction end that differs from germline. The CDR3 is CPTAQTLPDTEAFF. CDR3 in DNA: TGCCCCACCGCGCAGACCCTTCCGGACACTGAAGCTTTCTTT. V gene TRBV10-3 combines with J gene TRBJ1-1; D not certain. The germline V gene encodes CDR1 ENHRY and CDR2 SYGVKD. The CDR3 is 14 residues long.

The chain carries TRBV5-6 and TRBJ1-2; TRBD1 agrees at 7 bases. The CDR3 contains 14 residues. Germline loops: CDR1 SGHDT, CDR2 YYEEEE. After removal of 0 bases from V and 6 bases from J, the junction contained 5 bases not matched to a gene. CDR3 amino acids: CASSLDNRGNGYTF. The CDR3 coding sequence is TGTGCCAGCAGCTTGGACAACAGGGGTAATGGCTACACCTTC. Filled out from reference TRBV5-6 and TRBJ1-2, the complete variable domain reads DAGVTQSPTHLIKTRGQQVTLRCSPKSGHDTVSWYQQALGQGPQFIFQYYEEEERQRGNFPDRFSGHQFPNYSSELNVNALLLGDSALYLCASSLDNRGNGYTFGSGTRLTVV.

The rearrangement uses TRBV7-2 and TRBJ2-7; D is possibly TRBD1 (6 bases). V shed 2 bases and J shed 9 bases, with 14 bases lying between them. In germline, CDR1 is SGHTA, CDR2 FQGNSA. The CDR3 loop spans 13 amino acids. CDR3 sequence reads: CASSLFGRGMQYF. The DNA of the CDR3 is TGTGCCAGCAGCTTATTTGGCAGGGGAATGCAGTACTTC.

This clone was seen just once. The CDR3 DNA reads TGTGCCAGTAGTAGACGGACGCCTCAGGACGAGCAGTACTTC. Its protein is CASSRRTPQDEQYF. The rearrangement uses TRBV19 and TRBJ2-7; D is uncertain. Germline V gene sequence: CDR1 LNHDA, CDR2 SQIVND (reference sequence). Trimming shortened V by 4 bases and J by 5 bases, and 15 bases separated the two germline ends. The CDR3 sequence is 14 residues long.

The chain joins TRBV5-1 to TRBJ2-3; 7 positions agree with TRBD1. The germline CDR1 and CDR2 sequences are SGHRS and YFSETQ. This CDR3 comprises 13 residues. The V gene end was trimmed by 4 bases and the J gene end by 4 bases; junction bases not matched to a gene: 3. CDR3 nucleotide sequence: TGCGCCAGCAGCGGGCAGGGGGCAGATACGCAGTATTTT. As protein: CASSGQGADTQYF.

V usage is TRBV10-1 and J usage is TRBJ2-3; D assignment may be TRBD1 or TRBD2 (5 bases each). Trimming removed 5 bases from V and 5 bases from J, with 14 bases in between. CDR3 length equals 14 residues. The germline gives CDR1 WNHNN, CDR2 SYGVQD (reference sequence). The CDR3 sequence is CASSSGTSGDTQYF. CDR3 coding DNA: TGCGCCAGCAGTTCCGGGACCTCCGGAGATACGCAGTATTTT.

The count of this clone is one. CDR3 DNA sequence: TGTGCCAGCAGCTTAAGGTGGACGATGAACACTGAAGCTTTCTTT. It is translated as CASSLRWTMNTEAFF. The chain links TRBV11-2 to TRBJ1-1; D not certain. Trimming shortened V by 2 bases and J by 0 bases, and 10 bases separated the two germline ends. This CDR3 has 15 residues. Germline loops: CDR1 SGHAT, CDR2 FQNNGV.

The chain is built from TRBV27 and TRBJ2-7; D might be TRBD2 (5 bases). Deletions cut 2 bases from V and 4 bases from J, with 9 bases between. The CDR3 is 13 residues long. Per the germline V gene, CDR1 is MNHEY and CDR2 is SMNVEV (reference sequence). CDR3 loop: CASSLRGGYEQYF. Written as DNA, the CDR3 is TGTGCCAGCAGTTTACGAGGAGGTTACGAGCAGTACTTC.

The rearrangement uses TRBV2 and TRBJ1-2, with D possibly being TRBD1 (5 bases). The germline V gene has CDR1 SNHLY and CDR2 FYNNEI. This CDR3 has 15 amino acids. V lost 5 bases to trimming and J lost 4 bases, with 17 bases between them. CDR3 region: CASSFRWAGGYGYTF. The CDR3 coding sequence is TGTGCCAGCAGTTTCCGGTGGGCGGGGGGCTATGGCTACACCTTC.

The rearrangement links TRBV13 to TRBJ2-1; D is ambiguous. Germline CDR1 and CDR2: PRHDT and FYEKMQ (reference sequence). V gave up 3 bases and J gave up 0 bases, with 9 bases separating them. This CDR3 has 15 amino acids. CDR3 bases: TGTGCCAGCAGCTTGGGTAAAACCTCCTACAATGAGCAGTTCTTC. Amino acid sequence: CASSLGKTSYNEQFF.

V usage is TRBV19 and J usage is TRBJ1-1, with D tentatively TRBD1 (5 bases). The CDR3 spans 13 residues. CDR1 is LNHDA, CDR2 SQIVND, per germline (reference sequence). V lost 3 bases to trimming and J lost 3 bases, with 8 bases between them. CDR3 bases: TGTGCCAGTAGTATGGAGGGGTACACTGAAGCTTTCTTT. It encodes CASSMEGYTEAFF.